These 10 T cell receptor beta chains originate from one sample sequenced in a study of cytomegalovirus exposure and HLA in healthy donors. Sequencing used immunoSEQ multiplex PCR; TCRdb keeps in-frame clones, though not all of them. This table holds around 140,000 clones, roughly 90% found once. The sample consisted of PBMCs. These receptors were collected from a man younger than 35 in good health and CMV-seropositive.

This clone was counted once. This chain uses TRBV9 with TRBJ1-1, with D unresolved. From germline, CDR1 is SGDLS and CDR2 YYNGEE. The CDR3 covers 14 residues. The V end lost 0 bases, the J end lost 3 bases, and 9 bases lay between the germline ends. The CDR3: CASSVVTGDTEAFF. The CDR3 DNA follows: TGTGCCAGCAGCGTAGTTACGGGTGACACTGAAGCTTTCTTT.

V and J are TRBV29-1 and TRBJ2-7, with TRBD1 matching 8 bases. V lost 7 bases to trimming and J lost 2 bases; unmatched junction nucleotides: 7. The CDR3 is 13 amino acids. CDR1 is SQVTM, CDR2 ANQGSEA, per germline. CDR3 sequence reads: CSAGGSMTYEQYF. The CDR3 nucleotides read TGCAGCGCAGGGGGCTCAATGACCTACGAGCAGTACTTC.

The chain couples TRBV14 to TRBJ2-7; D is possibly TRBD2 (5 bases). CDR1 and CDR2 (germline): SGHDN, FVKESK. V dropped 4 bases and J dropped 5 bases, with 12 bases sitting between them. This CDR3 is built from 13 residues. In DNA, the CDR3 is TGTGCCAGCAGCCTACTAGGTACCCACGAGCAGTACTTC. This codes for CASSLLGTHEQYF. The variable domain in full, completed from reference TRBV14 and TRBJ2-7, reads EAGVTQFPSHSVIEKGQTVTLRCDPISGHDNLYWYRRVMGKEIKFLLHFVKESKQDESGMPNNRFLAERTGGTYSTLKVQPAELEDSGVYFCASSLLGTHEQYFGPGTRLTVT.

This chain links TRBV5-1 with TRBJ2-5, with D possibly TRBD1 on 6 matching bases. The ends were cut back, 4 bases at V and 2 bases at J, with 9 bases in the middle. In germline, CDR1 is SGHRS, CDR2 YFSETQ. The CDR3 sequence is 13 residues long. The CDR3 region has the DNA TGCGCCAGCAGCCGGGACACGCAAGAGACCCAGTACTTC. Its translation is CASSRDTQETQYF.

This chain uses TRBV5-1 with TRBJ2-7; TRBD1 aligns across 7 bases. The V gene end was trimmed by 4 bases and the J gene end by 4 bases; junction bases not matched to a gene: 8. CDR3 length equals 14 residues. Looked up from germline, CDR1 is SGHRS and CDR2 is YFSETQ. The CDR3 here is CASSQAGGGYEQYF. CDR3 sequence (DNA): TGCGCCAGCAGCCAGGCAGGGGGTGGTTACGAGCAGTACTTC. Full variable domain (missing parts from reference TRBV5-1 and TRBJ2-7): KAGVTQTPRYLIKTRGQQVTLSCSPISGHRSVSWYQQTPGQGLQFLFEYFSETQRNKGNFPGRFSGRQFSNSRSEMNVSTLELGDSALYLCASSQAGGGYEQYFGPGTRLTVT.

The genes are TRBV6-6 and TRBJ1-2; D uncertain. CDR1 and CDR2 from the germline V gene are MNHNY and SVGAGI (reference sequence). V shed 0 bases and J shed 13 bases, with 12 bases lying between them. The CDR3 loop spans 12 amino acids. The CDR3 coding sequence is TGTGCCAGCAGTTACTCGACCACGAGGTTCACCTTC. The encoded protein is CASSYSTTRFTF.

This clone has just one count. J is TRBJ2-1 and V is TRBV11-2; 12 nucleotides line up with TRBD2. There are 15 residues in the CDR3. The V gene's germline CDR1 is SGHAT and CDR2 FQNNGV. V lost 3 bases to trimming and J lost 9 bases; unmatched junction nucleotides: 6. CDR3 sequence (DNA): TGTGCCAGCAGCTTCGGACTAGCGGGATTGTTTGAGCAGTTCTTC. It encodes CASSFGLAGLFEQFF.

This chain uses TRBV7-6 with TRBJ2-7; D not certain. Trimming shortened V by 5 bases and J by 1 base, and 15 bases separated the two germline ends. CDR1 SGHVS and CDR2 FNYEAQ come from the germline V gene. CDR3 length equals 15 residues. Here the CDR3 DNA reads TGTGCCAGCAGCCCCGAGGCTTTTTCGTCCTACGAGCAGTACTTC. It yields the protein CASSPEAFSSYEQYF. Supplemented by reference TRBV7-6 and TRBJ2-7, the full variable domain reads GAGVSQSPRYKVTKRGQDVALRCDPISGHVSLYWYRQALGQGPEFLTYFNYEAQQDKSGLPNDRFSAERPEGSISTLTIQRTEQRDSAMYRCASSPEAFSSYEQYFGPGTRLTVT.

The chain employs TRBV29-1 and TRBJ2-7; 7 bases agree with TRBD1. Germline trimming cut 6 bases from V and 2 bases from J; bases unmatched to any gene: 7. The CDR3 has 13 residues. Germline CDR1 is SQVTM and CDR2 is ANQGSEA. CDR3 in amino acids: CSVTRDSAYEQYF. Here the CDR3 DNA reads TGCAGCGTCACCCGGGACAGTGCCTACGAGCAGTACTTC.

This chain joins TRBV7-7 and TRBJ1-3; D is unclear. Germline loops: CDR1 SSHAT, CDR2 FNYEAQ (reference sequence). This CDR3 spans 14 amino acids. Trimming took off 5 bases at V and 1 base at J, with 9 bases between the two ends. This CDR3 reads CASSRGGSGNTIYF. The CDR3, as DNA: TGTGCCAGCAGCCGCGGAGGGTCTGGAAACACCATATATTTT.